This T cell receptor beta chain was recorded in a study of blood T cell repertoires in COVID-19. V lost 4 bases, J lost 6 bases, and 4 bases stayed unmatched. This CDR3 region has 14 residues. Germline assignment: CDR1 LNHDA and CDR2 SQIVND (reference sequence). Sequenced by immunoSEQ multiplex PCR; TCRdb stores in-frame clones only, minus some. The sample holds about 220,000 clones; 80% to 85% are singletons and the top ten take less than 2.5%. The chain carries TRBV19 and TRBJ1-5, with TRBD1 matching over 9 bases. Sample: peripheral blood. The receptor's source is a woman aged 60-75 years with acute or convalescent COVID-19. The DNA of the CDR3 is TGTGCCAGTAGTAGGGGGACAGGGTCTCAGCCCCAGCATTTT. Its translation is CASSRGTGSQPQHF.